These 3 T cell receptor beta chains originate from one sample sequenced in a study of control samples from healthy donors and cancer patients. This table comes from immunoSEQ multiplex PCR, and its TCRdb copy is limited to in-frame clones, with some not included. The listing records about 190,000 clones. Sequenced input: blood. The receptors come from a woman in her twenties or thirties in good health.

In the case of this clone: The same CDR3 is also encoded by other DNA sequences in this sample. This chain joins TRBV18 and TRBJ1-2; the D is unclear. The CDR3 length is 13 residues. Trimming shortened V by 3 bases and J by 5 bases, and 10 bases separated the two germline ends. Germline-derived CDR1 and CDR2 are KGHSH and LQKENI. The CDR3 region has the DNA TGTGCCAGCTCACCCGACGGCCGTTATGGCTACACCTTC. Protein: CASSPDGRYGYTF. The full variable domain, rest sourced from reference TRBV18 and TRBJ1-2, is NAGVMQNPRHLVRRRGQEARLRCSPMKGHSHVYWYRQLPEEGLKFMVYLQKENIIDESGMPKERFSAEFPKEGPSILRIQQVVRGDSAAYFCASSPDGRYGYTFGSGTRLTVV.

V is TRBV28 and J is TRBJ2-2; unclear D gene. This CDR3 has 16 residues. V gave up 3 bases and J gave up 7 bases, with 18 bases separating them. Germline CDR1 is MDHEN and CDR2 is SYDVKM. CDR3 protein: CASSFIRPVWGGELFF. The CDR3 DNA follows: TGTGCCAGCAGTTTTATTCGGCCCGTATGGGGCGGGGAGCTGTTTTTT.

This chain uses TRBV4-1 with TRBJ2-7; D might be TRBD2 (6 bases). V lost 6 bases and J 0 bases, leaving 15 bases between the germline ends. This CDR3 has 15 residues. Germline CDR1 MGHRA, CDR2 YSYEKL. The CDR3 sequence is CASRRAGGASYEQYF. CDR3 DNA sequence: TGCGCCAGCAGGCGCGCAGGAGGGGCCTCCTACGAGCAGTACTTC.